Sequencing of this TCR beta chain was carried out in a study of blood T cell repertoires in COVID-19. Trimming removed 5 bases at V and 8 bases at J, with 16 bases between. CDR3 size: 15 residues. CDR1 is SGHAT and CDR2 is FQNNGV in the germline V gene. The assay was immunoSEQ multiplex PCR, and TCRdb's table has in-frame clones only and misses some. The sample consists of 120,000 to 150,000 clones, 84% of them appearing once. This chain links TRBV11-2 with TRBJ1-6, with D maybe TRBD1 (6 bases). The TCR sequence derives from a woman in her 50s in a cohort sampled during active or convalescent COVID-19. The sequenced sample was peripheral blood. The CDR3 bases are TGTGCCAGCAGCCGCGGGGGCGCGGCCCATTCACCCCTCCACTTT. Translating it yields CASSRGGAAHSPLHF.